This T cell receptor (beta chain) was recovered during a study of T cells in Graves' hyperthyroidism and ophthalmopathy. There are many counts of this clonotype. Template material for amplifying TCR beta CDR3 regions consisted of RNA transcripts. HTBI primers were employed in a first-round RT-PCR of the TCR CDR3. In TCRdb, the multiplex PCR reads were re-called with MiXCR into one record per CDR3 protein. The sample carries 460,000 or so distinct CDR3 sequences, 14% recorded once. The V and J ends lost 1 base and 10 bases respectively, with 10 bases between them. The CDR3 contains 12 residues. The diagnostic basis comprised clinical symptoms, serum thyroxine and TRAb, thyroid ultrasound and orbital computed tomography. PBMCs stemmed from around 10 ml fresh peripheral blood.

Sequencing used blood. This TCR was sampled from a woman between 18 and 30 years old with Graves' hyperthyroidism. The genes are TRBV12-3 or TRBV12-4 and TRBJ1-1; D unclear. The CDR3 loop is CASSLVSGVAFF. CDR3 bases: TGTGCCAGCAGTTTAGTGTCGGGTGTAGCTTTCTTT.